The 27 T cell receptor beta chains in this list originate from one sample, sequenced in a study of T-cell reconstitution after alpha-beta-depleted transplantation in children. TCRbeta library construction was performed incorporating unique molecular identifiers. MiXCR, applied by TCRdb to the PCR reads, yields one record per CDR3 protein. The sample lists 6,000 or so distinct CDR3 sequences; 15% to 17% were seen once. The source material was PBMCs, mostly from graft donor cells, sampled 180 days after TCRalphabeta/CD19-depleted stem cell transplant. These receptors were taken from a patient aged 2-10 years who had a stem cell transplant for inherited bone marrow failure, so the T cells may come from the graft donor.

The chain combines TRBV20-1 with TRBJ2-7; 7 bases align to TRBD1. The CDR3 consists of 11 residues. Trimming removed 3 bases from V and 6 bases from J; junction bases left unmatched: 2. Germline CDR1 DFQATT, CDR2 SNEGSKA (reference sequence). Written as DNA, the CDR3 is TGCAGTGCTAGGACAGGGAGCGAGCAGTACGTC. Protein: CSARTGSEQYV.

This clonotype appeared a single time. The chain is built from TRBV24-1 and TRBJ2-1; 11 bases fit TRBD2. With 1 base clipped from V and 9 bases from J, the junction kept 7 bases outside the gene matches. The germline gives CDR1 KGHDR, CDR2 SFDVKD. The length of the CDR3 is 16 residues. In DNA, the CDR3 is TGTGCCACCAGTGATTTTGGCCTAGCGGGAGGTGTTGAGCAGTTCTTC. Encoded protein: CATSDFGLAGGVEQFF.

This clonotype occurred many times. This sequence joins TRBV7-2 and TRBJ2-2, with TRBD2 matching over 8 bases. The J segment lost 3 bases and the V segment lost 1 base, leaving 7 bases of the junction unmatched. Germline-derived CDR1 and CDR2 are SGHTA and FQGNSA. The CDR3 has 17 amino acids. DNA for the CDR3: TGTGCCAGCAGCTTAGGCCCCGGGCGGGGGGACACCGGGGAGCTGTTTTTT. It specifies CASSLGPGRGDTGELFF.

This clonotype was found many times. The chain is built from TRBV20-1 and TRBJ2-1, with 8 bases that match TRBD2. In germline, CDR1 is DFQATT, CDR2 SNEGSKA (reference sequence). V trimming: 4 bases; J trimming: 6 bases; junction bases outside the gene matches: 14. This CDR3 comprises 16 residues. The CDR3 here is CSATGRTAGAPNEQFF. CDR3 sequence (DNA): TGCAGTGCTACGGGGAGGACAGCGGGAGCCCCCAATGAGCAGTTCTTC.

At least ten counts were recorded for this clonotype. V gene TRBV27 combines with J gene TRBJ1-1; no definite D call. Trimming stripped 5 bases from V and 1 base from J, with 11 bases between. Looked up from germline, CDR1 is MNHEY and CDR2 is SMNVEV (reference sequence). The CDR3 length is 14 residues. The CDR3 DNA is TGTGCCAGCAGTCCCCGTGCAGGGAACACTGAAGCTTTCTTT. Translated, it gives CASSPRAGNTEAFF.

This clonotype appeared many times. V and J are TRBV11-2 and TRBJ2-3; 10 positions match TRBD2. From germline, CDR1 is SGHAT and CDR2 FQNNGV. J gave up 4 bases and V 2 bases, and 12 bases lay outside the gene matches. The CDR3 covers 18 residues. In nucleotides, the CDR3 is TGTGCCAGCAGCTTACAGCCTAGCGGGAGTCGGTGGGCAGATACGCAGTATTTT. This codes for CASSLQPSGSRWADTQYF.

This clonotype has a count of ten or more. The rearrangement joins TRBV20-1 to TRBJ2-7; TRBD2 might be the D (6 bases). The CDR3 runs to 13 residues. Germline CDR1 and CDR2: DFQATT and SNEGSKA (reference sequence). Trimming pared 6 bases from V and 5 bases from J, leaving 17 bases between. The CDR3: CSARSTSFDEQYF. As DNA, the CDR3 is TGCAGTGCCCGGAGCACTAGCTTCGACGAGCAGTACTTC.

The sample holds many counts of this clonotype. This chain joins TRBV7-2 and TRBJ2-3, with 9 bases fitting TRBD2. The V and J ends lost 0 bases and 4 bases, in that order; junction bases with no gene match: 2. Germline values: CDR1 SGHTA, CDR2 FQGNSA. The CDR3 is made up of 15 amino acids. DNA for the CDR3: TGTGCCAGCAGCTTAGCGCGGGAGGGATCAGATACGCAGTATTTT. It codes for CASSLAREGSDTQYF.

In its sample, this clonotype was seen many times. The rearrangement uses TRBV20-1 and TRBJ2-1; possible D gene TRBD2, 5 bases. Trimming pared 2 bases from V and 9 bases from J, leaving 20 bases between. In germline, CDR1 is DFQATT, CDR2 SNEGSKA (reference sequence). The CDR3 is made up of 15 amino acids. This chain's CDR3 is CSARTDYLSNIEQFF. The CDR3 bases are TGCAGTGCTAGAACCGACTACCTGAGTAACATTGAGCAGTTCTTC.

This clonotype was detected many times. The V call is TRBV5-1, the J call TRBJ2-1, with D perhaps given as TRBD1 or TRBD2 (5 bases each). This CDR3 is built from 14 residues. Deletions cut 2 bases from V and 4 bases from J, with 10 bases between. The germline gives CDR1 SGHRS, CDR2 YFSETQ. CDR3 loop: CASSFGDPYNEQFF. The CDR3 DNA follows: TGCGCCAGCAGCTTCGGGGACCCTTACAATGAGCAGTTCTTC.

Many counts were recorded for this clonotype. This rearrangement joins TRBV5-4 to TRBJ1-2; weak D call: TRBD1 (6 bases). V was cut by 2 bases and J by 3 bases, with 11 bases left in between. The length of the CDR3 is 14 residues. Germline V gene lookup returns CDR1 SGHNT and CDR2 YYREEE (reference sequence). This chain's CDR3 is CASSLMYRDYGYTF. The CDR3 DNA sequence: TGTGCCAGCAGCTTAATGTACAGGGACTATGGCTACACCTTC.

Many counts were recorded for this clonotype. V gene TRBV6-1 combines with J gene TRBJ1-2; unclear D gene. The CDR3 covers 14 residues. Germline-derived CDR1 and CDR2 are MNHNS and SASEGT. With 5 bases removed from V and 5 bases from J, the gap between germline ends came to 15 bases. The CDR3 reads CASSPRTTTYGYTF. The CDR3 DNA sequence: TGTGCCAGCAGTCCGCGGACGACTACGTATGGCTACACCTTC.

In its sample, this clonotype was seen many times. CDR3 bases: TGCGCCAGCAGCCAAGATGGGACTAACTACGAGCAGTACTTC. It codes for CASSQDGTNYEQYF. V is TRBV4-3 and J is TRBJ2-7, with 7 positions matching TRBD2. The J segment lost 3 bases and the V segment lost 0 bases, leaving 2 bases of the junction unmatched. Germline V gene sequence: CDR1 LGHNA, CDR2 YSLEER. The CDR3 totals 14 residues.

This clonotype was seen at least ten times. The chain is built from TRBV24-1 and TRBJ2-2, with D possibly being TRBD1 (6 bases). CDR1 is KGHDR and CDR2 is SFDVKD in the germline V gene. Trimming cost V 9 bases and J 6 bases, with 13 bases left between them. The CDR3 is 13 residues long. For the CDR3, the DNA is TGTGCCACCGCGAGGACAGATCCCGGGGAGCTGTTTTTT. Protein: CATARTDPGELFF.

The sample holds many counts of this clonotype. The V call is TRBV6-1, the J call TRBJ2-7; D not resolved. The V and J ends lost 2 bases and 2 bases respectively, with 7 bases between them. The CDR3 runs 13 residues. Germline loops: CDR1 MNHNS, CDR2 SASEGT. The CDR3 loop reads CASSEYKTYEQYF. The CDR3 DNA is TGTGCCAGCAGTGAATACAAAACCTACGAGCAGTACTTC.

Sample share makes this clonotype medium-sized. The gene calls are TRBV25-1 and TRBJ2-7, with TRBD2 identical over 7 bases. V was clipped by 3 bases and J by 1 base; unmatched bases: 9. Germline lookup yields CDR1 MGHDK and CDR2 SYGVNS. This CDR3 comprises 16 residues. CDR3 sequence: CASSEGGRGLSYEQYF. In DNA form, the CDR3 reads TGTGCCAGCAGTGAGGGGGGGAGGGGTCTATCCTACGAGCAGTACTTC.

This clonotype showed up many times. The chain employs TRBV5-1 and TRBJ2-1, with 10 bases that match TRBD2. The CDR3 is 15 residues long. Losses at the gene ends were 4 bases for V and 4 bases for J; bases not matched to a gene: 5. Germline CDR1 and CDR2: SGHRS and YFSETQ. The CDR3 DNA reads TGCGCCAGCAGCACCGCTAGCGGGAGTTACAATGAGCAGTTCTTC. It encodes CASSTASGSYNEQFF.

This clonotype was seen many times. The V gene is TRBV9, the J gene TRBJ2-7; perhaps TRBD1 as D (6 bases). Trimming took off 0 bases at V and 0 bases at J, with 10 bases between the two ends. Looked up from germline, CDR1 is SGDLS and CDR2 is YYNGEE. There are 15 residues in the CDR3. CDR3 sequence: CASSVGGHPSYEQYF. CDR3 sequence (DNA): TGTGCCAGCAGCGTAGGGGGACACCCCTCCTACGAGCAGTACTTC.

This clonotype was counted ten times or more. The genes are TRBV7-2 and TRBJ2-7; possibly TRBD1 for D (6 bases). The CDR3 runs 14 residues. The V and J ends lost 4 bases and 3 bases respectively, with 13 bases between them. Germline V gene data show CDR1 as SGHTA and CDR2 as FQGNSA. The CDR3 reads CASSSDRLYYEQYF. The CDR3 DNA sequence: TGTGCCAGCAGCTCCGACAGGTTGTACTACGAGCAGTACTTC.

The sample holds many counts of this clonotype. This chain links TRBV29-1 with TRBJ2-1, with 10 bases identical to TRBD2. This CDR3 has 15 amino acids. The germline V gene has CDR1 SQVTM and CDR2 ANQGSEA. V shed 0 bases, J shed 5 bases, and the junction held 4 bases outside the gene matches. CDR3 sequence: CSVEDTSGTDNEQFF. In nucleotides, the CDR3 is TGCAGCGTTGAAGATACTAGCGGGACGGACAATGAGCAGTTCTTC.

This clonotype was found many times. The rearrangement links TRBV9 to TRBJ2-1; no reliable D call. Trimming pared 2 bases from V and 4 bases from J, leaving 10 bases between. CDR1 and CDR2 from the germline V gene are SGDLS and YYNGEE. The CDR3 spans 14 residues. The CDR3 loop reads CASSVGPRYNEQFF. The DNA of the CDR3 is TGTGCCAGCAGCGTTGGCCCGCGGTACAATGAGCAGTTCTTC. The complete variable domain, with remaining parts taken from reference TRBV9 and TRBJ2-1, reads DSGVTQTPKHLITATGQRVTLRCSPRSGDLSVYWYQQSLDQGLQFLIQYYNGEERAKGNILERFSAQQFPDLHSELNLSSLELGDSALYFCASSVGPRYNEQFFGPGTRLTVL.

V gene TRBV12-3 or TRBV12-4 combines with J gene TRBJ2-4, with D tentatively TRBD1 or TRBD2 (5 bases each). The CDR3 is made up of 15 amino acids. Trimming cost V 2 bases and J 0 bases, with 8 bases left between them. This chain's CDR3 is CASSLLGGAKNIQYF. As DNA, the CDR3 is TGTGCCAGCAGTTTACTTGGGGGAGCCAAAAACATTCAGTACTTC.

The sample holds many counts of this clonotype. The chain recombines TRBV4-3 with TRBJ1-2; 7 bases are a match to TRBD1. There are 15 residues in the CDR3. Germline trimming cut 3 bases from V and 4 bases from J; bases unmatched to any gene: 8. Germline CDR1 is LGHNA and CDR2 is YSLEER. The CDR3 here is CASSQTRDSLYGYTF. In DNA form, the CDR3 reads TGCGCCAGCAGCCAGACCCGGGACAGCCTCTATGGCTACACCTTC.

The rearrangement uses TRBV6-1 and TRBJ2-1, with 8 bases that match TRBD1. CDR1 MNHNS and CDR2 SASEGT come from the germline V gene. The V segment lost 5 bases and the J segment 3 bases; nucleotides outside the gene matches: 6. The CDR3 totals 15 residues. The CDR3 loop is CASSTGTGDYNEQFF. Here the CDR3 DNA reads TGTGCCAGCAGTACCGGGACAGGAGACTACAATGAGCAGTTCTTC.

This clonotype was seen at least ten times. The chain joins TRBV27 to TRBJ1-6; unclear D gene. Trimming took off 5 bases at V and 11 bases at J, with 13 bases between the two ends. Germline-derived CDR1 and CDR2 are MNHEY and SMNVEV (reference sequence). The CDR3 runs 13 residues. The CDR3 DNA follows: TGTGCCAGCAGTCCAACGACCTCAACACCCCTCCACTTT. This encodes CASSPTTSTPLHF.

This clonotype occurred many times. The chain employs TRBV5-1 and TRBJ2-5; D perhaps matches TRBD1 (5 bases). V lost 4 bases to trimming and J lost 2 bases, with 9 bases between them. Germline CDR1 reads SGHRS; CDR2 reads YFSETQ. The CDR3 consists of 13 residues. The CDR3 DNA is TGCGCCAGCAGCACCAGACAGCAAGAGACCCAGTACTTC. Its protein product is CASSTRQQETQYF.

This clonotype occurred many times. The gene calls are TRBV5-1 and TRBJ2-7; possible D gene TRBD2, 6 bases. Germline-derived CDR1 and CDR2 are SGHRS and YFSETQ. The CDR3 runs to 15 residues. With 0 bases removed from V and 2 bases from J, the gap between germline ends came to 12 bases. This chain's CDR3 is CASSLVAGGPYEQYF. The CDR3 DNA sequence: TGCGCCAGCAGCTTGGTTGCCGGGGGTCCCTACGAGCAGTACTTC. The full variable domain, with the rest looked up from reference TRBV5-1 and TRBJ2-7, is KAGVTQTPRYLIKTRGQQVTLSCSPISGHRSVSWYQQTPGQGLQFLFEYFSETQRNKGNFPGRFSGRQFSNSRSEMNVSTLELGDSALYLCASSLVAGGPYEQYFGPGTRLTVT.